This T cell receptor (beta chain) was sequenced during a study of control samples from healthy donors and cancer patients. This table comes from immunoSEQ multiplex PCR, and its TCRdb copy is limited to in-frame clones, with some not included. The sample includes about 60,000 clones, about 92% of them seen just once. Trimming cost V 6 bases and J 0 bases, with 11 bases left between them. Germline CDR1 LNHDA, CDR2 SQIVND (reference sequence). The CDR3 spans 15 residues. This receptor was identified in a man aged 40-55 years with colorectal cancer. The chain has TRBV19 and TRBJ1-4, with D possibly TRBD1 on 5 matching bases. The sample comprised PBMCs. CDR3 residues: CASRPQGATNEKLFF. CDR3 DNA sequence: TGTGCCAGTAGGCCGCAGGGTGCAACTAATGAAAAACTGTTTTTT.